Listed below are T cell receptor beta chains from one sample, sequenced in a study of beta chain features in type 1 diabetes. The table came from immunoSEQ multiplex PCR; TCRdb's copy has only in-frame clones and leaves some out. The sample carries over 300,000 clones, roughly 8% recorded once. The source material was central memory CD4+ T cells from blood. The receptors derive from a woman under 30 in good health. The CDR3 runs from the conserved cysteine through the conserved F or W. Each record gives: V gene, J gene, D gene, clone size, CDR3 protein, CDR3 DNA. The D gene is left open where the match is weak. A clone size is listed for some rows: how often the clone was seen (once, few, many), or a class if it is expanded.

V: TRBV4-1
J: TRBJ2-1
D: .
size: .
CDR3: CASSQGTGRTYNEQFF
DNA: TGCGCCAGCAGCCAAGGAACGGGTAGGACCTACAATGAGCAGTTCTTC

V: TRBV18
J: TRBJ1-3
D: TRBD1
size: .
CDR3: CASSLTGGAGNTIYF
DNA: TGTGCCAGCTCACTGACAGGGGGCGCTGGAAACACCATATATTTT

V: TRBV28
J: TRBJ2-7
D: TRBD1
size: .
CDR3: CASSSSGQGDEQYF
DNA: TGTGCCAGCAGTTCCTCGGGACAGGGCGACGAGCAGTACTTC

V: TRBV29-1
J: TRBJ1-1
D: TRBD1
size: many
CDR3: CSVKGAGTEAFF
DNA: TGCAGCGTTAAGGGGGCTGGGACTGAAGCTTTCTTT

V: TRBV19
J: TRBJ2-1
D: .
size: few
CDR3: CASSISWEEQFF
DNA: TGTGCCAGTAGTATAAGCTGGGAAGAGCAGTTCTTC

V: TRBV5-1
J: TRBJ2-7
D: .
size: .
CDR3: CASSLGQSYEQYF
DNA: TGCGCCAGCAGCTTGGGACAGTCCTACGAGCAGTACTTC

V: TRBV5-4
J: TRBJ2-3
D: TRBD2
size: .
CDR3: CASSTRISGITDTQYF
DNA: TGTGCCAGCAGCACCCGAATTAGCGGGATCACAGATACGCAGTATTTT

V: TRBV10-3
J: TRBJ2-7
D: .
size: few
CDR3: CATGGPTLYEQYF
DNA: TGTGCCACCGGAGGGCCGACCCTCTACGAGCAGTACTTC

V: TRBV7-2
J: TRBJ2-1
D: TRBD2
size: many
CDR3: CASSKSAGGYNEQFF
DNA: TGTGCCAGCAGCAAGTCAGCGGGAGGGTACAATGAGCAGTTCTTC

V: TRBV28
J: TRBJ2-2
D: TRBD1
size: many
CDR3: CASTYGTGFTGELFF
DNA: TGTGCCAGCACCTACGGGACAGGGTTCACCGGGGAGCTGTTTTTT

V: TRBV27
J: TRBJ2-1
D: TRBD2
size: few
CDR3: CASSFLTSVNRYEQFF
DNA: TGTGCCAGCAGTTTCCTGACTAGCGTAAACAGGTATGAGCAGTTCTTC

V: TRBV5-1
J: TRBJ2-7
D: TRBD2
size: .
CDR3: CASSLAGTTYEQYF
DNA: TGCGCCAGCAGCTTGGCCGGGACTACTTACGAGCAGTACTTC

V: TRBV14
J: TRBJ2-3
D: .
size: few
CDR3: CASSQRDSHTDTQYF
DNA: TGTGCCAGCAGCCAACGGGACTCCCACACAGATACGCAGTATTTT

V: TRBV6-1
J: TRBJ1-5
D: TRBD1
size: few
CDR3: CASSTDRGGNQPQHF
DNA: TGTGCCAGCAGTACCGACAGGGGCGGGAATCAGCCCCAGCATTTT

V: TRBV18
J: TRBJ2-6
D: .
size: few
CDR3: CASQTSSGANVLTF
DNA: TGTGCCAGCCAAACAAGCTCAGGGGCCAACGTCCTGACTTTC

V: TRBV28
J: TRBJ2-1
D: .
size: few
CDR3: CASSFRGNEQFF
DNA: TGTGCCAGCAGTTTCAGGGGCAATGAGCAGTTCTTC

V: TRBV28
J: TRBJ2-7
D: .
size: few
CDR3: CASRSQGAPYEQYF
DNA: TGTGCCAGCAGGAGCCAGGGAGCCCCCTACGAGCAGTACTTC

V: TRBV28
J: TRBJ2-2
D: .
size: .
CDR3: CASSLHATGNGELFF
DNA: TGTGCCAGCAGTTTACATGCGACGGGCAACGGGGAGCTGTTTTTT

V: TRBV9
J: TRBJ2-3
D: .
size: few
CDR3: CASSGGLDVRDTQYF
DNA: TGTGCCAGCAGCGGGGGCCTCGACGTGCGAGATACGCAGTATTTT

V: TRBV7-2
J: TRBJ2-7
D: .
size: .
CDR3: CASSFRGWEAYEQYF
DNA: TGTGCCAGCAGCTTTCGCGGGTGGGAAGCCTACGAGCAGTACTTC

V: TRBV7-2
J: TRBJ2-7
D: TRBD2
size: few
CDR3: CASSLREREGHEQYF
DNA: TGTGCCAGCAGCTTAAGAGAGCGGGAGGGCCACGAGCAGTACTTC

V: TRBV7-9
J: TRBJ1-5
D: .
size: few
CDR3: CASSLGIDQPQHF
DNA: TGTGCCAGCAGCTTAGGCATAGATCAGCCCCAGCATTTT